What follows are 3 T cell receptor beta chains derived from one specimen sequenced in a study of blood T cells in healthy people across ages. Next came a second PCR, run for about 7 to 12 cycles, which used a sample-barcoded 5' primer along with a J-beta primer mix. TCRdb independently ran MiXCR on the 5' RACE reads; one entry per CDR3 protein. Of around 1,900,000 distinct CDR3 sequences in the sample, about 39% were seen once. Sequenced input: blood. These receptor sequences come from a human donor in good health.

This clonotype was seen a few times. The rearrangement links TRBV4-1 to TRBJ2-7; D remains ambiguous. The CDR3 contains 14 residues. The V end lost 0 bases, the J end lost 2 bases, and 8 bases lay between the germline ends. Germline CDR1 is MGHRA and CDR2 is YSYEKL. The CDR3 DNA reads TGCGCCAGCAGCCAAGAAAAGGCAGCCTACGAGCAGTACTTC. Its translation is CASSQEKAAYEQYF.

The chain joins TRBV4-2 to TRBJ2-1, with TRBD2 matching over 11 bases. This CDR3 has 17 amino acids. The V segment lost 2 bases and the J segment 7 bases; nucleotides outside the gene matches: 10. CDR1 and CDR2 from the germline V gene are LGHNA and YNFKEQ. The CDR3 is CASSQRYLAGGGNEQFF. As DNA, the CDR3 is TGTGCCAGCAGCCAACGATACCTAGCGGGGGGAGGTAATGAGCAGTTCTTC.

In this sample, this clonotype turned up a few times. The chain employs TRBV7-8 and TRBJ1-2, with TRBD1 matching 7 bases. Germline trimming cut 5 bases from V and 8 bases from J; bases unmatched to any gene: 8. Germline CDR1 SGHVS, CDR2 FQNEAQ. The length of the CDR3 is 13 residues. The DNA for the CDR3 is TGTGCCAGCAGCCACCGGACAGGCAAGGGCTACACCTTC. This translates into CASSHRTGKGYTF.